The 23 T cell receptor beta chains given below trace back to one sample, sequenced in a study of OX40 agonist ivuxolimab in advanced cancers. Measured with immunoSEQ multiplex PCR; TCRdb has only the in-frame clones, and not every one. Of about 100,000 clones detected, approximately 90% appear once; the ten largest clones hold approximately 0.58%. The source material was CD4+ or CD8+ T cells sorted from blood, sampled in a trial of the OX40 agonist ivuxolimab. The receptors come from an adult with an advanced solid tumor such as melanoma, head and neck, liver or kidney cancer.

The chain has TRBV7-2 and TRBJ2-6; no reliable D call. CDR1 and CDR2 (germline): SGHTA, FQGNSA. V lost 4 bases, J lost 4 bases, and 8 bases lay in between. The CDR3 is made up of 14 amino acids. The CDR3 reads CASSSSSGANVLTF. The CDR3 DNA sequence: TGTGCCAGCAGCTCTTCGTCCGGGGCCAACGTCCTGACTTTC.

The CDR3 spells CASSQEGLAGYNEQFF. CDR3 in DNA: TGCGCCAGCAGCCAAGAGGGACTAGCGGGATACAATGAGCAGTTCTTC. The chain joins TRBV4-1 to TRBJ2-1; the match to TRBD2 covers 13 bases. V shed 0 bases, J shed 4 bases, and the junction held 0 bases outside the gene matches. CDR3 size: 16 residues. The V gene's germline CDR1 is MGHRA and CDR2 YSYEKL.

V usage is TRBV28 and J usage is TRBJ2-7; D assignment may be TRBD1 or TRBD2 (5 bases each). V gave up 1 base and J gave up 2 bases, with 12 bases separating them. In germline, CDR1 is MDHEN, CDR2 SYDVKM. The CDR3 sequence is 15 residues long. The CDR3 nucleotides read TGTGCCAGCAGTTTATACGGGGACGTTGCCTACGAGCAGTACTTC. It yields the protein CASSLYGDVAYEQYF.

The table lists this clone with a few counts. V is TRBV7-9 and J is TRBJ1-4; D gene uncertain. Per the germline V gene, CDR1 is SEHNR and CDR2 is FQNEAQ (reference sequence). This CDR3 spans 14 amino acids. V dropped 5 bases and J dropped 0 bases, with 7 bases sitting between them. The CDR3 loop is CASSVEATNEKLFF. The CDR3 coding sequence is TGTGCCAGCAGCGTCGAAGCAACTAATGAAAAACTGTTTTTT. The full variable domain, with the rest looked up from reference TRBV7-9 and TRBJ1-4, is DTGVSQNPRHKITKRGQNVTFRCDPISEHNRLYWYRQTLGQGPEFLTYFQNEAQLEKSRLLSDRFSAERPKGSFSTLEIQRTEQGDSAMYLCASSVEATNEKLFFGSGTQLSVL.

J is TRBJ2-3 and V is TRBV10-3, with 7 bases aligning to TRBD2. The ends lost 6 bases at V and 1 base at J; junction bases unmatched: 4. Germline loops: CDR1 ENHRY, CDR2 SYGVKD. CDR3 length: 14 amino acids. Written as DNA, the CDR3 is TGTGCCATCAGCACCAGCGGGGGCACAGATACGCAGTATTTT. It encodes CAISTSGGTDTQYF.

The DNA for the CDR3 is TGTGCCAGCAGCCAAGGGGCTGGGGCAGATACGCAGTATTTT. Its translation: CASSQGAGADTQYF. V and J are TRBV14 and TRBJ2-3; D is unclear. CDR1 and CDR2 from the germline V gene are SGHDN and FVKESK. This CDR3 has 14 amino acids. V was shortened by 1 base and J by 4 bases, with 9 bases between the two germline ends.

This clone has more than one count but fewer than ten. The V gene is TRBV20-1, the J gene TRBJ1-2; D call uncertain. CDR3 length: 11 amino acids. The germline CDR1 and CDR2 sequences are DFQATT and SNEGSKA (reference sequence). Trimming took 3 bases from V and 7 from J, leaving 9 bases between them. CDR3 coding DNA: TGCAGTGCTAGTAAGGGAGGTGGCTACACCTTC. Translated: CSASKGGGYTF.

This chain joins TRBV4-3 and TRBJ1-5, with D unresolved. Germline V lookup: CDR1 LGHNA, CDR2 YSLEER. The CDR3 covers 15 residues. Trimming cost V 1 base and J 6 bases, with 13 bases left between them. CDR3 residues: CASSQGWGEGQPQHF. DNA for the CDR3: TGCGCCAGCAGCCAAGGTTGGGGAGAGGGTCAGCCCCAGCATTTT.

V and J are TRBV7-2 and TRBJ2-7, with unresolved D. The germline gives CDR1 SGHTA, CDR2 FQGNSA. The CDR3 spans 14 residues. V was cut by 1 base and J by 3 bases, with 10 bases left in between. CDR3 in amino acids: CASSLGPELYEQYF. DNA of the CDR3: TGTGCCAGCAGCTTAGGCCCGGAGCTCTACGAGCAGTACTTC.

This sequence joins TRBV7-2 and TRBJ2-7; D unclear. Germline lookup yields CDR1 SGHTA and CDR2 FQGNSA. This CDR3 is 12 amino acids long. The ends were cut back, 5 bases at V and 1 base at J, with 6 bases in the middle. CDR3 sequence reads: CASSLRSYEQYF. In DNA, the CDR3 is TGTGCCAGCAGCCTCCGGTCCTACGAGCAGTACTTC.

V is TRBV11-3 and J is TRBJ2-3; no definite D call. Germline CDR1 and CDR2: SGHNT and YENEEA. CDR3 length equals 13 residues. Trimming cost V 5 bases and J 4 bases, with 10 bases left between them. CDR3 amino acids: CASSQTSADTQYF. In DNA form, the CDR3 reads TGTGCCAGCAGCCAGACAAGCGCAGATACGCAGTATTTT.

The chain recombines TRBV6-1 with TRBJ2-1; TRBD1 matches 7 bases. This CDR3 is built from 15 residues. The germline CDR1 and CDR2 sequences are MNHNS and SASEGT. V lost 6 bases, J lost 1 base, and 6 bases stayed unmatched. CDR3 bases: TGTGCCAGCAGCACTCAGACAGGGTCCTACAATGAGCAGTTCTTC. Translating gives CASSTQTGSYNEQFF.

The V and J genes are TRBV4-1 and TRBJ2-4, with 10 bases aligning to TRBD1. The CDR3 sequence is 17 residues long. V trimming: 1 base; J trimming: 2 bases; junction bases outside the gene matches: 5. Looked up from germline, CDR1 is MGHRA and CDR2 is YSYEKL. The CDR3 reads CASSQARGQGTKNIQYF. In nucleotides, the CDR3 is TGCGCCAGCAGCCAAGCTCGGGGACAGGGGACCAAAAACATTCAGTACTTC.

The sample holds one count of this clone. This sequence joins TRBV28 and TRBJ2-7; D may correspond to TRBD1 or TRBD2 (5 bases each). The CDR3 runs to 14 residues. The V end lost 4 bases, the J end lost 2 bases, and 12 bases lay between the germline ends. The germline V gene encodes CDR1 MDHEN and CDR2 SYDVKM. The CDR3 nucleotides read TGTGCCAGCAGTTCGGGACCTCGCGCCTACGAGCAGTACTTC. This sequence encodes CASSSGPRAYEQYF.

The J gene is TRBJ1-4, the V gene TRBV27; D is undetermined. CDR1 is MNHEY and CDR2 is SMNVEV in the germline V gene (reference sequence). V was pared by 5 bases and J by 7 bases, with 14 bases between. The CDR3 totals 14 residues. The DNA of the CDR3 is TGTGCCAGCAGTCGGGCGGGGTTGGGTGAAAAACTGTTTTTT. It translates to CASSRAGLGEKLFF.

The chain carries TRBV6-5 and TRBJ1-1; 7 nucleotides match TRBD1. With V trimmed by 6 bases and J by 4 bases, 8 bases remained unmatched. CDR1 is MNHEY, CDR2 SVGAGI, per germline. This CDR3 has 14 residues. Here the CDR3 DNA reads TGTGCCAGCAGCCGGACAGGTTATCTCACTGAAGCTTTCTTT. The encoded protein is CASSRTGYLTEAFF.

Here the CDR3 reads CASSQDGLAGVNEQFF. Written as DNA, the CDR3 is TGCGCCAGCAGCCAAGATGGACTAGCGGGAGTCAATGAGCAGTTCTTC. The chain recombines TRBV4-3 with TRBJ2-1; 13 bases align to TRBD2. The CDR3 loop spans 16 amino acids. The germline V gene has CDR1 LGHNA and CDR2 YSLEER. J lost 6 bases, V lost 0 bases, and 2 bases had no gene match.

This clone was picked up one time. This chain links TRBV27 with TRBJ1-1; D unresolved. Germline CDR1 is MNHEY and CDR2 is SMNVEV (reference sequence). The CDR3 contains 14 residues. V lost 8 bases and J 0 bases, leaving 13 bases between the germline ends. This chain's CDR3 is CASEVLDMNTEAFF. DNA of the CDR3: TGTGCCAGCGAGGTGCTCGATATGAACACTGAAGCTTTCTTT.

The DNA of the CDR3 is TGTGCCAGCAGTTACGGCGGAGCCACCTACGAGCAGTACTTC. This codes for CASSYGGATYEQYF. The V and J genes are TRBV6-5 and TRBJ2-7; D is ambiguous. CDR1 MNHEY and CDR2 SVGAGI come from the germline V gene. V was trimmed by 2 bases and J by 2 bases, leaving 10 bases between them. The CDR3 spans 14 residues.

The gene calls are TRBV28 and TRBJ2-7; D may correspond to TRBD1 or TRBD2 (5 bases each). The CDR3 runs 14 residues. The germline V gene encodes CDR1 MDHEN and CDR2 SYDVKM. V shed 3 bases and J shed 6 bases, with 15 bases lying between them. This CDR3 reads CASSFPGTSGEQYF. CDR3 DNA: TGTGCCAGCAGTTTTCCAGGGACGTCTGGCGAGCAGTACTTC.

This chain connects TRBV7-9 to TRBJ2-3, with 7 nucleotides matching TRBD1. Germline assignment: CDR1 SEHNR and CDR2 FQNEAQ (reference sequence). The CDR3 extends over 14 amino acids. V was pared by 2 bases and J by 4 bases, with 3 bases of the junction left unmatched. CDR3 in amino acids: CASSLTGVADTQYF. CDR3 bases: TGTGCCAGCAGCTTAACAGGGGTGGCAGATACGCAGTATTTT.

A note on this clone: The junction and the germline gene differ at one end; a read error may be behind it. This chain connects TRBV5-1 to TRBJ2-5, with TRBD2 identical over 11 bases. CDR3 length equals 15 residues. Germline CDR1 and CDR2: SGHRS and YFSETQ. CDR3 DNA sequence: TGCGCCAGCCGCTTACTAGCGGGAGTACGTGAGACCCAGTACTTC. Protein sequence: CASRLLAGVRETQYF.

The CDR3 nucleotides read TGTGCCAGCAGCCTAAAGAAGAGGCCACAGGATAACCCCTACAATGAGCAGTTCTTC. It is translated as CASSLKKRPQDNPYNEQFF. The J gene is TRBJ2-1, the V gene TRBV7-9; D possibly corresponds to TRBD1 (5 bases). In germline, CDR1 is SEHNR, CDR2 FQNEAQ (reference sequence). This CDR3 spans 19 amino acids. V lost 5 bases, J lost 2 bases, and 25 bases lay in between.